This TCR beta chain stems from a study of blood T cell repertoires in COVID-19. In the original analysis: Amplification with reference gene primers provided the estimates of nucleated cell counts. Sequencing used immunoSEQ multiplex PCR; TCRdb keeps in-frame clones, though not all of them. V and J calls and clone size are copied from that table; D and trimming were computed from the DNA. The data contain more than 75,000 clones, 88% of them singletons. Germline values: CDR1 SGHTA, CDR2 FQGTGA. The CDR3 loop spans 15 amino acids. The ends lost 5 bases at V and 6 bases at J; junction bases unmatched: 10.

This clonotype originated in a woman older than 75 with active COVID-19. The sample consisted of peripheral blood. This chain joins TRBV7-3 and TRBJ2-1; TRBD2 matches at 7 bases. The CDR3, as DNA: TGTGCCAGCAGCCTAGGGACTATAGAACGCAATGAGCAGTTCTTC. The encoded protein is CASSLGTIERNEQFF.